These 8 T cell receptor beta chains originate from one sample sequenced in a study of T cell responses to AZD1222 COVID-19 vaccine. Here immunoSEQ multiplex PCR was the method, and the copy in TCRdb shows in-frame clones only, minus some. In the table there are some 99,000 clones, roughly 90% of which are singletons. Sequences were derived from peripheral blood, sampled 28 days after the second AZD1222 dose. These receptors were obtained from an adult who received the AZD1222 COVID-19 vaccine.

This clone was seen a single time. This chain links TRBV6-5 with TRBJ2-7; the D gene could be TRBD1 or TRBD2 (5 bases each). CDR1 is MNHEY, CDR2 SVGAGI, per germline. The V end was cut by 0 bases, the J end by 2 bases, with 11 bases between. This CDR3 spans 15 amino acids. CDR3 bases: TGTGCCAGCAGTTACTCGACGGGACGGCCCTACGAGCAGTACTTC. Translated, it gives CASSYSTGRPYEQYF.

The chain couples TRBV7-2 to TRBJ2-2, with D possibly called TRBD1 or TRBD2 (5 bases each). V lost 2 bases and J lost 3, with 16 bases in between. The CDR3 loop spans 17 amino acids. CDR1 is SGHTA, CDR2 FQGNSA, per germline. CDR3 in amino acids: CASSLFGGRYYTGELFF. Written as DNA, the CDR3 is TGTGCCAGCAGCTTATTTGGGGGACGGTACTACACCGGGGAGCTGTTTTTT.

V is TRBV7-2 and J is TRBJ2-7; 9 bases agree with TRBD1. The CDR3 extends over 13 amino acids. V was pared by 5 bases and J by 5 bases, with 4 bases of the junction left unmatched. Germline-derived CDR1 and CDR2 are SGHTA and FQGNSA. This CDR3 reads CASSLRDRDEQYF. In DNA, the CDR3 is TGTGCCAGCAGCCTCCGGGACAGGGACGAGCAGTACTTC.

The chain carries TRBV5-1 and TRBJ1-2; the match to TRBD1 covers 9 bases. The length of the CDR3 is 15 residues. Germline CDR1 SGHRS, CDR2 YFSETQ. J lost 0 bases, V lost 5 bases, and 5 bases had no gene match. CDR3 in DNA: TGCGCCAGCAGGACCGGGACAGGGTCTAACTATGGCTACACCTTC. It codes for CASRTGTGSNYGYTF.

The V gene is TRBV7-8, the J gene TRBJ1-3; D possibly corresponds to TRBD1 (5 bases). V was cut by 1 base and J by 3 bases, with 10 bases left in between. This CDR3 is 15 amino acids long. CDR1 is SGHVS, CDR2 FQNEAQ, per germline. The CDR3 reads CASSLDRGGGNTIYF. CDR3 in DNA: TGTGCCAGCAGCTTAGATCGTGGGGGTGGAAACACCATATATTTT.

The chain joins TRBV5-8 to TRBJ2-2, with a possible D match to TRBD1 (6 bases). V shed 0 bases and J shed 3 bases, with 12 bases lying between them. This CDR3 contains 16 residues. Germline loops: CDR1 SGHTS, CDR2 YDEGEE. CDR3 loop: CASSLVWGLDTGELFF. As DNA, the CDR3 is TGTGCCAGCAGCTTGGTATGGGGGCTAGACACCGGGGAGCTGTTTTTT.

The rearrangement uses TRBV7-9 and TRBJ2-7, with D perhaps matching TRBD1 or TRBD2 (5 bases each). V lost 5 bases, J lost 3 bases, and 11 bases lay in between. The CDR3 runs to 13 residues. CDR1 is SEHNR, CDR2 FQNEAQ, per germline (reference sequence). The CDR3 DNA sequence: TGTGCCAGCAGCCCCCGAGGGGTCTACGAGCAGTACTTC. It codes for CASSPRGVYEQYF.

The gene calls are TRBV30 and TRBJ1-2; perhaps TRBD1 as D (5 bases). Trimming stripped 4 bases from V and 5 bases from J, with 8 bases between. The CDR3 runs to 11 residues. The V gene's germline CDR1 is GTSNPN and CDR2 SVGIG (reference sequence). CDR3 nucleotide sequence: TGTGCCTGGATGGGGGGTTATGGCTACACCTTC. It specifies CAWMGGYGYTF.